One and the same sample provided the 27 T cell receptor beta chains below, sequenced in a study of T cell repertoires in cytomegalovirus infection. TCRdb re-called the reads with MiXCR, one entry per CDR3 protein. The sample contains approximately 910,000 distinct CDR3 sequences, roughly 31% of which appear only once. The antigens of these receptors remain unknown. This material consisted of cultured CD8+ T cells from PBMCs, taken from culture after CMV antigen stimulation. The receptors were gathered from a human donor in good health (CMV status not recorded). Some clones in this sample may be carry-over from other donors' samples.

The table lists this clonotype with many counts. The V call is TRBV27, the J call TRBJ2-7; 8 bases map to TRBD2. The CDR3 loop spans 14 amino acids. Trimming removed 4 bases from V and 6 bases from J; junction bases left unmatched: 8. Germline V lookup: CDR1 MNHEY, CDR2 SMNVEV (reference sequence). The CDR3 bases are TGTGCCAGCAGTTATCGGGGGGGCCTTTCCGAGCAGTACTTC. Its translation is CASSYRGGLSEQYF.

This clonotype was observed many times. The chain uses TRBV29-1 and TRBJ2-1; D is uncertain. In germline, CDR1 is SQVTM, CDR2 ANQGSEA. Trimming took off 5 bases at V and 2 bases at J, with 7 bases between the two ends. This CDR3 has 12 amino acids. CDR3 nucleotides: TGCAGCGTTCAGAAGGCCTACAATGAGCAGTTCTTC. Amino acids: CSVQKAYNEQFF.

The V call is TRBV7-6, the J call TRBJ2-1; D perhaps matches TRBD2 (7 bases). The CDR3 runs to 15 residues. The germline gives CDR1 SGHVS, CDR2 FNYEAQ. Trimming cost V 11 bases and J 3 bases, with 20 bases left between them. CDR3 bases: TGTGCCTACAATTGGGAGGGGGACAACTACAATGAGCAGTTCTTC. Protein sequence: CAYNWEGDNYNEQFF.

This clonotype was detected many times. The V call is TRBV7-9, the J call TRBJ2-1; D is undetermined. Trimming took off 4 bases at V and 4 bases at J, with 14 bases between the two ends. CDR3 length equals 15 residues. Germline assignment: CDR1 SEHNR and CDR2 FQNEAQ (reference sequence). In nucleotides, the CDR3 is TGTGCCAGCAGCTCCCCGTCTCAGGTTTACAATGAGCAGTTCTTC. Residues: CASSSPSQVYNEQFF.

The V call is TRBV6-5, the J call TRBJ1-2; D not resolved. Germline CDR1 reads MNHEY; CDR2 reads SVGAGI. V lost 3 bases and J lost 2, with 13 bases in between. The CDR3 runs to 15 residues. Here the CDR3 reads CASSYAGSRNYGYTF. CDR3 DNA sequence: TGTGCCAGCAGTTATGCGGGCAGCCGAAACTATGGCTACACCTTC.

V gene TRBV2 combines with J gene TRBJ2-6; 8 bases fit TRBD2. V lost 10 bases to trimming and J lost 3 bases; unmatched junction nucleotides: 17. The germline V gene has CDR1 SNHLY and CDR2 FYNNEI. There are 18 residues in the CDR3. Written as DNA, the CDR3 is TGTGCCATACCAATGCGGGATAGCGGGGCTAATGGGGCCAACGTCCTGACTTTC. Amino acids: CAIPMRDSGANGANVLTF.

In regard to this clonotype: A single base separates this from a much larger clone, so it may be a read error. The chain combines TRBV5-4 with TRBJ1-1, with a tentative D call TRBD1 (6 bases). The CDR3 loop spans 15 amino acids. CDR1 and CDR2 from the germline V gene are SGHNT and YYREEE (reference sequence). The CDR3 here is CASSYGAQGNTEALF. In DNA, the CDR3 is TGTGCCAGCAGCTATGGAGCCCAGGGGAACACTGAAGCTCTCTTT. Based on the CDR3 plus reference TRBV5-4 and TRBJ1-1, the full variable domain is ETGVTQSPTHLIKTRGQQVTLRCSSQSGHNTVSWYQQALGQGPQFIFQYYREEENGRGNFPPRFSGLQFPNYSSELNVNALELDDSALYLCASSYGAQGNTEALFGQGTRLTVV.

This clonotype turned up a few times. CDR3 region: CAISEWDLGEKLFF. The CDR3, as DNA: TGTGCCATCAGTGAATGGGACCTGGGGGAAAAACTGTTTTTT. The chain recombines TRBV10-3 with TRBJ1-4; D might be TRBD1 (5 bases). The CDR3 has 14 amino acids. In germline, CDR1 is ENHRY, CDR2 SYGVKD. V gave up 3 bases and J gave up 8 bases, with 13 bases separating them.

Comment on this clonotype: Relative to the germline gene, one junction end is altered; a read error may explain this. CDR3: CASSLVGISYVQYF. DNA for the CDR3: TGTGCCAGCAGCTTAGTTGGGATCTCCTACGTGCAGTACTTC. The genes are TRBV7-2 and TRBJ2-7; D not certain. The CDR3 loop spans 14 amino acids. The germline gives CDR1 SGHTA, CDR2 FQGNSA.

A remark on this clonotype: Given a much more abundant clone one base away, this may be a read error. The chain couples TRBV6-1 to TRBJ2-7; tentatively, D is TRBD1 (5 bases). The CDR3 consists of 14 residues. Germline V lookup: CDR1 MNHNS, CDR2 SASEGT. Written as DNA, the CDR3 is TGTACCAGCAGTGAAGAAGGGGAACAGGCCGAGCAGTACGTC. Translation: CTSSEEGEQAEQYV.

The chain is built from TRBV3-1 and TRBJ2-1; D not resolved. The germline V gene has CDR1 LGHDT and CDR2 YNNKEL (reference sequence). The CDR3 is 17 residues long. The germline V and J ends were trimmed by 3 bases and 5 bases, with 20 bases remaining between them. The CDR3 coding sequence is TGTGCCAGCAGCCACCCCGACGCCAGGCCAGGTCACAATGAGCAGTTCTTC. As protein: CASSHPDARPGHNEQFF.

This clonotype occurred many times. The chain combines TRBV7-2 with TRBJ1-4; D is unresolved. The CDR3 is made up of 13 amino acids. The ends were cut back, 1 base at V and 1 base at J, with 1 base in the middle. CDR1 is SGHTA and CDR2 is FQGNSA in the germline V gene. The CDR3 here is CASSLGTNEKLFF. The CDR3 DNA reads TGTGCCAGCAGCTTAGGAACTAATGAAAAACTGTTTTTT.

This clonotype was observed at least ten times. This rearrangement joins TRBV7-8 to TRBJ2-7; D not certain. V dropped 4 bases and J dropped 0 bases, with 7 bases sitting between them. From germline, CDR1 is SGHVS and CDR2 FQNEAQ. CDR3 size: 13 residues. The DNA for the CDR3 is TGTGCCAGCAGCTCCAGGTACTCCTACGAGCAGTACGTC. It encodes CASSSRYSYEQYV.

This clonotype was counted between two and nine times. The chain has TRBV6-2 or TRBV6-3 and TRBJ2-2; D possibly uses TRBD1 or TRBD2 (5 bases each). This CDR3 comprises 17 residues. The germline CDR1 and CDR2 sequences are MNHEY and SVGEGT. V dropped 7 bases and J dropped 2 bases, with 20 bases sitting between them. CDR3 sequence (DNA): TGTGCCAGCATCCCCCGGGGCCCCTATATTAACACCGGGGAGCTGTTTTTT. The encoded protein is CASIPRGPYINTGELFF.

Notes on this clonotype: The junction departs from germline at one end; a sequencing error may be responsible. The chain's CDR3 is CASSPWGSGGAPDMQYF. In nucleotides, the CDR3 is TGTGCCAGCAGCCCCTGGGGAAGCGGGGGGGCCCCAGATATGCAGTATTTT. The rearrangement links TRBV6-6 to TRBJ2-3, with 10 bases lining up with TRBD2. CDR1 MNHNY and CDR2 SVGAGI come from the germline V gene (reference sequence). The CDR3 has 17 residues.

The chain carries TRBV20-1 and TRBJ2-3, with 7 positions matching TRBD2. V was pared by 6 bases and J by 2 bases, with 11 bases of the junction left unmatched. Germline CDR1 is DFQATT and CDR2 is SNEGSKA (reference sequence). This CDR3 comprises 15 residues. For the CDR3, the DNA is TGCAGTGCGGTCGTAAACGGGGGGTCCACAGATACGCAGTATTTT. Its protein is CSAVVNGGSTDTQYF.

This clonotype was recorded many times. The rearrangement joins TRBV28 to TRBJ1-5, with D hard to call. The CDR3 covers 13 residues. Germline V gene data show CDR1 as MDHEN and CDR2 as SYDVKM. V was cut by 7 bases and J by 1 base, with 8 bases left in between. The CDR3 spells CASNWRSNQPQHF. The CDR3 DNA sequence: TGTGCCAGCAACTGGCGGAGCAATCAGCCCCAGCATTTT.

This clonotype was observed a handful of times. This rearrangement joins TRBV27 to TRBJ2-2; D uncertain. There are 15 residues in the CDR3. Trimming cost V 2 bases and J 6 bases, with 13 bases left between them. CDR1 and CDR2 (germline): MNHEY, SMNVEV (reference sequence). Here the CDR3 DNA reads TGTGCCAGCAGTTTACGGACGGCCCGCGCCGGGGAGCTGTTTTTT. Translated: CASSLRTARAGELFF.

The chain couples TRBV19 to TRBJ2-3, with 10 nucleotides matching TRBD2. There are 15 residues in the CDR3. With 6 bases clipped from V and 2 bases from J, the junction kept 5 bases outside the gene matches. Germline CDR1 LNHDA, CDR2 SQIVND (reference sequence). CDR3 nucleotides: TGTGCCAGTAGACAACTAGCGGGGCTCACAGATACGCAGTATTTT. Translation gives CASRQLAGLTDTQYF.

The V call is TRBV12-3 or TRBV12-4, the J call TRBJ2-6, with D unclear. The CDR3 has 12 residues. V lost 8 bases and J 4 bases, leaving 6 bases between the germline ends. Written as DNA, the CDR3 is TGTGCCAGCCGTGAAGGGGCCAACGTCCTGACTTTC. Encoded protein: CASREGANVLTF.

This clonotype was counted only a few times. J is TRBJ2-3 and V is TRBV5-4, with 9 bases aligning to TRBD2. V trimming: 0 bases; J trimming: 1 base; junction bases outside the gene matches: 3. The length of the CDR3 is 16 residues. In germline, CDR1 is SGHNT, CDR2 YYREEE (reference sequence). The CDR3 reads CASSLDSGGRTDTQYF. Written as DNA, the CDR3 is TGTGCCAGCAGCTTGGATAGCGGGGGCCGCACAGATACGCAGTATTTT. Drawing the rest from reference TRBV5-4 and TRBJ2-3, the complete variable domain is ETGVTQSPTHLIKTRGQQVTLRCSSQSGHNTVSWYQQALGQGPQFIFQYYREEENGRGNFPPRFSGLQFPNYSSELNVNALELDDSALYLCASSLDSGGRTDTQYFGPGTRLTVL.

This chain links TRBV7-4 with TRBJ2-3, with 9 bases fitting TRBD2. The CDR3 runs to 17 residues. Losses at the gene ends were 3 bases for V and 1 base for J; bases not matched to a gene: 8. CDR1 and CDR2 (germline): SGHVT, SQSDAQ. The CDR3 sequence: CASSLPSGVGGTDTQYF. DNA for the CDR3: TGTGCCAGCAGCTTGCCTAGCGGGGTGGGGGGCACAGATACGCAGTATTTT.

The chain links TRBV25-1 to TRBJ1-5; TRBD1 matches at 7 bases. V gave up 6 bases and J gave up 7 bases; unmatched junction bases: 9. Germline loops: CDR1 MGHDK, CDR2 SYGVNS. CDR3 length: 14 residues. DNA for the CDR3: TGTGCCAGCAGCACAGGGGTGGGGGAGCAGCCCCAGCATTTT. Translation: CASSTGVGEQPQHF.

The DNA of the CDR3 is TGTGCCAGCAGCTTATCACAGGGCAGCGGTTTTCTGTATGGCTACACCTTC. It is translated as CASSLSQGSGFLYGYTF. V is TRBV7-2 and J is TRBJ1-2; D is perhaps TRBD1 (6 bases). In germline, CDR1 is SGHTA, CDR2 FQGNSA. V dropped 2 bases and J dropped 5 bases, with 21 bases sitting between them. The length of the CDR3 is 17 residues.

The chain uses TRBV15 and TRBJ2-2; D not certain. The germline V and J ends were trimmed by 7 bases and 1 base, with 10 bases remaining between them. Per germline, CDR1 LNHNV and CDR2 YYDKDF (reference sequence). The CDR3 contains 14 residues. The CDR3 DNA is TGTGCCACCACCGACCGGGTGAACACCGGGGAGCTGTTTTTT. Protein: CATTDRVNTGELFF. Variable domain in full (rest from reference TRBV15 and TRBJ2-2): DAMVIQNPRYQVTQFGKPVTLSCSQTLNHNVMYWYQQKSSQAPKLLFHYYDKDFNNEADTPDNFQSRRPNTSFCFLDIRSPGLGDTAMYLCATTDRVNTGELFFGEGSRLTVL.

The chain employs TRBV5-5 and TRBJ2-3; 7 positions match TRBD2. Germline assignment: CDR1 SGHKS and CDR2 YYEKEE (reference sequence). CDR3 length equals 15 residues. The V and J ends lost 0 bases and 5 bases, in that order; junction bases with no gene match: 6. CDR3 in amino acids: CASSLGAGVGDTQYF. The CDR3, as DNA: TGTGCCAGCAGCTTGGGGGCGGGGGTTGGAGATACGCAGTATTTT.

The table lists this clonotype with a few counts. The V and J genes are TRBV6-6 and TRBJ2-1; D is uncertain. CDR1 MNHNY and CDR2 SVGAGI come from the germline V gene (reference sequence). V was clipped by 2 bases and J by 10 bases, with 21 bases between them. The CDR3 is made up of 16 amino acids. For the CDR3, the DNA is TGTGCCAGCAGTTACAACCCCTTAGAAGGAACTTGGGAGCAGTTCTTC. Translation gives CASSYNPLEGTWEQFF.